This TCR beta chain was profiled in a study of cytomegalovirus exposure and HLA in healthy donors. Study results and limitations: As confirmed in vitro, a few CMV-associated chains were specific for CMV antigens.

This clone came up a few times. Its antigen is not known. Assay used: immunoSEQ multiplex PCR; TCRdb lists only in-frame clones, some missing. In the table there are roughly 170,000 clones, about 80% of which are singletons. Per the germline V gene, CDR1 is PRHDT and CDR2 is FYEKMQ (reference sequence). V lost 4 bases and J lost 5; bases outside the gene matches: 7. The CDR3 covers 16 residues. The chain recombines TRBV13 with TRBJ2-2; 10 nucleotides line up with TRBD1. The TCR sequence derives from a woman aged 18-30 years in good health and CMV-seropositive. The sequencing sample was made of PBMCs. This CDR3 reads CASSSPDRGPTGELFF. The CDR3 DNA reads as TGTGCCAGCAGCTCCCCCGACAGGGGGCCAACCGGGGAGCTGTTTTTT. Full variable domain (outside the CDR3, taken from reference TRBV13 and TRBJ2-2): AAGVIQSPRHLIKEKRETATLKCYPIPRHDTVYWYQQGPGQDPQFLISFYEKMQSDKGSIPDRFSAQQFSDYHSELNMSSLELGDSALYFCASSSPDRGPTGELFFGEGSRLTVL.